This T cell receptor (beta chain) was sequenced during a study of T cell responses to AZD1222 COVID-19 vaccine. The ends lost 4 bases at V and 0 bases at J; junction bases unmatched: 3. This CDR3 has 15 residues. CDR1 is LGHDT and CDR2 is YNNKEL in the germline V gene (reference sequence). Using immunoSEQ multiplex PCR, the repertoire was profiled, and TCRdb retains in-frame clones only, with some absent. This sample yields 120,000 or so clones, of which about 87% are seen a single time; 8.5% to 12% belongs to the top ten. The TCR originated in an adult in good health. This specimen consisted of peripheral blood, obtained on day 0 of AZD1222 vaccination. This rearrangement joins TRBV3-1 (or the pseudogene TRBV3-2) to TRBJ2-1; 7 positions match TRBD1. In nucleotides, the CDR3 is TGTGCCAGCAGCCCTTGGACAGGCTCCTACAATGAGCAGTTCTTC. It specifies CASSPWTGSYNEQFF.